These T cell receptor beta chains were read from a single sample in a study of shared clonotypes between healthy human individuals. This table comes from immunoSEQ multiplex PCR, and its TCRdb copy is limited to in-frame clones, with some not included. This sample yields some 1.5 million clones, of which approximately 98% are seen a single time; around 0.47% belongs to the top ten. The sequenced material came from naive CD4+ T cells sorted from blood. The receptors were gathered from a man aged 30 to 39 in good health. CDR3s include the opening cysteine and the closing phenylalanine or tryptophan. The D gene is left open where the match is weak. Some rows have no size entry. The others give once, few or many, or a class for an expanded clone.

J gene: TRBJ2-1
D gene: TRBD1
V gene: TRBV10-3
clone size: -
CDR3 DNA: TGTGCCATCAGTGAAAAGGACAGGACCCCCTACAATGAGCAGTTCTTC
CDR3 protein: CAISEKDRTPYNEQFF

J gene: TRBJ2-3
D gene: TRBD2
V gene: TRBV5-1
clone size: -
CDR3 DNA: TGCGCCAGCAGCGCACAACTAGCGGATCCCTTTGATACGCAGTATTTT
CDR3 protein: CASSAQLADPFDTQYF

J gene: TRBJ2-3
D gene: -
V gene: TRBV5-6
clone size: -
CDR3 DNA: TGTGCCAGCAGCGTAGTTCACGGGGCGATTCGCACAGATACGCAGTATTTT
CDR3 protein: CASSVVHGAIRTDTQYF

J gene: TRBJ2-5
D gene: -
V gene: TRBV30
clone size: -
CDR3 DNA: TGTGCCTGGAGTGTACTCGGGGGTGGAGAGACCCAGTACTTC
CDR3 protein: CAWSVLGGGETQYF

J gene: TRBJ2-3
D gene: -
V gene: TRBV7-9
clone size: -
CDR3 DNA: TGTGCCAGCAGCAGTGTTGCGGGCGATACGCAGTATTTT
CDR3 protein: CASSSVAGDTQYF

J gene: TRBJ2-3
D gene: TRBD1
V gene: TRBV28
clone size: -
CDR3 DNA: TGTGCCAGCATCACAACAGGGGGCGGCACAGATACGCAGTATTTT
CDR3 protein: CASITTGGGTDTQYF

J gene: TRBJ2-7
D gene: TRBD2
V gene: TRBV9
clone size: once
CDR3 DNA: TGTGCCAGCAGCCCCTCGGCGGGAGGGTACGAGCAGTACTTC
CDR3 protein: CASSPSAGGYEQYF

J gene: TRBJ1-2
D gene: -
V gene: TRBV7-9
clone size: once
CDR3 DNA: TGTGCCAGCAGCCGAAGAGACAGAAACTATGGCTACACCTTC
CDR3 protein: CASSRRDRNYGYTF

J gene: TRBJ2-1
D gene: TRBD2
V gene: TRBV6-5
clone size: -
CDR3 DNA: TGTGCCACCTTAACGGGGGGAGGAGAGCAGTTCTTC
CDR3 protein: CATLTGGGEQFF

J gene: TRBJ1-1
D gene: -
V gene: TRBV5-4
clone size: -
CDR3 DNA: TGTGCCAGCAGCTTGGTACAGCCGGGGAACACTGAAGCTTTCTTT
CDR3 protein: CASSLVQPGNTEAFF

J gene: TRBJ2-1
D gene: -
V gene: TRBV5-4
clone size: -
CDR3 DNA: TGTGCCAGCAGCCCGAAGGGAGCGCGAGGGAAGTACAATGAGCAGTTCTTC
CDR3 protein: CASSPKGARGKYNEQFF

J gene: TRBJ2-6
D gene: -
V gene: TRBV5-6
clone size: -
CDR3 DNA: TGTGCCAGCAGCCGCGGGCCCGGGGCCAACGTCCTGACTTTC
CDR3 protein: CASSRGPGANVLTF

J gene: TRBJ1-2
D gene: -
V gene: TRBV13
clone size: -
CDR3 DNA: TGTGCCAGCAGGAGATTCCTAACTAACTATGGCTACACCTTC
CDR3 protein: CASRRFLTNYGYTF

J gene: TRBJ2-7
D gene: -
V gene: TRBV4-2
clone size: -
CDR3 DNA: TGTGCCAGCAGCTTGGACAGCTACGAGCAGTACTTC
CDR3 protein: CASSLDSYEQYF

J gene: TRBJ1-1
D gene: -
V gene: TRBV7-8
clone size: -
CDR3 DNA: TGTGCCAGCAGCCCCACAGGGTTGAACACTGAAGCTTTCTTT
CDR3 protein: CASSPTGLNTEAFF

J gene: TRBJ2-3
D gene: -
V gene: TRBV29-1
clone size: -
CDR3 DNA: TGCAGCGGACTCCTGACTAGCACAGATACGCAGTATTTT
CDR3 protein: CSGLLTSTDTQYF

J gene: TRBJ2-5
D gene: -
V gene: TRBV11-2
clone size: -
CDR3 DNA: TGTGCCAGCAGCCCATTCTCGGGGCAGACCCAGTACTTC
CDR3 protein: CASSPFSGQTQYF